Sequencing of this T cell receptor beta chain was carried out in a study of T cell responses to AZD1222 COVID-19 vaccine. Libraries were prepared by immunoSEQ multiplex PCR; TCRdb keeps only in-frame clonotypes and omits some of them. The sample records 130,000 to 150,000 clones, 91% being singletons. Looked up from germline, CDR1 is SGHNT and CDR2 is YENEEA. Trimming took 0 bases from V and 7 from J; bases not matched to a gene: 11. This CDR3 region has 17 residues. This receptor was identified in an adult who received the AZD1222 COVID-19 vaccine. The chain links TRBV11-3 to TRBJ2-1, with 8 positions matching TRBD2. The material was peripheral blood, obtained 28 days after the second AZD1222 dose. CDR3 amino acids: CASSLDRPSGPRNEQFF. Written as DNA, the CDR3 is TGTGCCAGCAGCTTAGATAGGCCTAGCGGGCCTAGGAATGAGCAGTTCTTC.